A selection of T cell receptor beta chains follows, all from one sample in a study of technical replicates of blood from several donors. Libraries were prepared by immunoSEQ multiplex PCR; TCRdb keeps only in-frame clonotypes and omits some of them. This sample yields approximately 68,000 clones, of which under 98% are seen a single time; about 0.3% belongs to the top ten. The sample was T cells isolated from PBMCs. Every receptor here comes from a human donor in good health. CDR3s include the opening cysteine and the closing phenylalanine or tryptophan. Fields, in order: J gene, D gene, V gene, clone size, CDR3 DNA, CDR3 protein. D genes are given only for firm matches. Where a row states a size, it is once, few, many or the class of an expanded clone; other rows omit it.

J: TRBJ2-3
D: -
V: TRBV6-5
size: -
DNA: TGTGCCAGCAGCCCGACAGGCCGATCCACAGATACGCAGTATTTT
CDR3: CASSPTGRSTDTQYF

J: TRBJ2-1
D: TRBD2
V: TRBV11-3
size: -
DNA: TGTGCCAGCAGCTCACGTCCAGGACTAGCTGGTGTGTATAGGAATGAGCAGTTCTTC
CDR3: CASSSRPGLAGVYRNEQFF

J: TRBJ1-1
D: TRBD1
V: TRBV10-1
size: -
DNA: TGCGCCAGCAGTGAGTCGAAATTAGGACAGGGGGTTGAAGCTTTCTTT
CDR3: CASSESKLGQGVEAFF

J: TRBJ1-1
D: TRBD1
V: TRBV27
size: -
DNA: TGTGCCAGCACGGGACAGATGAACACTGAAGCTTTCTTT
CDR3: CASTGQMNTEAFF

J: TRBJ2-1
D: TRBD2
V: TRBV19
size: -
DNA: TGTGCCAGTAGTATAGCAGCGGGAGGGGTGTACCACAATGAGCAGTTCTTC
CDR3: CASSIAAGGVYHNEQFF

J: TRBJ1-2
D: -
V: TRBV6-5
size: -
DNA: TGTGCCAGCAGTTCAGCAGGCCTTGCCTACTATGGCTACACCTTC
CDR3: CASSSAGLAYYGYTF

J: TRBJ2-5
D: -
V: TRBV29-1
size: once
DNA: TGCAGCGTTGTCTCAGTCCAAGAGACCCAGTACTTC
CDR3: CSVVSVQETQYF

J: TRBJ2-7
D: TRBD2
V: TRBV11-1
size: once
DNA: TGTGCCAGCAGGCGGGGGGGTACAGGGACCGCCGAGCAGTACTTC
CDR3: CASRRGGTGTAEQYF

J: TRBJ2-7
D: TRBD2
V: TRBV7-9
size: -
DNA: TGTGCCAGCAGCAAATTTATACGAGGCGGGACTAGCGACTACGAGCAGTACTTC
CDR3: CASSKFIRGGTSDYEQYF

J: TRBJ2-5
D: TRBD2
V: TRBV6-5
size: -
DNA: TGTGCCAGCAGCCCGGGACTAGCGGGAATGGAGACCCAGTACTTC
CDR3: CASSPGLAGMETQYF

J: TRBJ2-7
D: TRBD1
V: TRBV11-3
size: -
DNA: TGTGCCAGCAGCTTAGACGGGGGTGGGAGCGAGACAGGGGACTTCGAGCAGTACTTC
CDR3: CASSLDGGGSETGDFEQYF

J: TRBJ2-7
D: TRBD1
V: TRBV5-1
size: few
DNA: TGCGCCAGCAGCGGGGGGGACAGGGGCTTGGTTGTCGAGCAGTACTTC
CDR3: CASSGGDRGLVVEQYF

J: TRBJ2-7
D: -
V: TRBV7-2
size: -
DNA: TGTGCCAGCAGCCTCAGCGCCCCCCTATCGGTCTACGAGCAGTACTTC
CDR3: CASSLSAPLSVYEQYF

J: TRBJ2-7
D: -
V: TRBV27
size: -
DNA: TGTGCCAGCAGTTTATCCGGGTCAGGGCGTTTGGGCGAGCAGTACTTC
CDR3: CASSLSGSGRLGEQYF

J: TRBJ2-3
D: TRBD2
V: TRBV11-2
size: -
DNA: TGTGCCAGCAGCTTACAGGGGTCGTGGCGGGAGGGCCTAACAGATACGCAGTATTTT
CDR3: CASSLQGSWREGLTDTQYF

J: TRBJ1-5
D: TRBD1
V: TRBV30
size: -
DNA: TGTGCCTGGCAGACAGGGGGCGGAGGTCAGCCCCAGCATTTT
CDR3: CAWQTGGGGQPQHF

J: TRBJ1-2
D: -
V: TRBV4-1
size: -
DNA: TGCGCCAGCAGCCAAGGTCTTGCAGGGGACTATGGCTACACCTTC
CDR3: CASSQGLAGDYGYTF